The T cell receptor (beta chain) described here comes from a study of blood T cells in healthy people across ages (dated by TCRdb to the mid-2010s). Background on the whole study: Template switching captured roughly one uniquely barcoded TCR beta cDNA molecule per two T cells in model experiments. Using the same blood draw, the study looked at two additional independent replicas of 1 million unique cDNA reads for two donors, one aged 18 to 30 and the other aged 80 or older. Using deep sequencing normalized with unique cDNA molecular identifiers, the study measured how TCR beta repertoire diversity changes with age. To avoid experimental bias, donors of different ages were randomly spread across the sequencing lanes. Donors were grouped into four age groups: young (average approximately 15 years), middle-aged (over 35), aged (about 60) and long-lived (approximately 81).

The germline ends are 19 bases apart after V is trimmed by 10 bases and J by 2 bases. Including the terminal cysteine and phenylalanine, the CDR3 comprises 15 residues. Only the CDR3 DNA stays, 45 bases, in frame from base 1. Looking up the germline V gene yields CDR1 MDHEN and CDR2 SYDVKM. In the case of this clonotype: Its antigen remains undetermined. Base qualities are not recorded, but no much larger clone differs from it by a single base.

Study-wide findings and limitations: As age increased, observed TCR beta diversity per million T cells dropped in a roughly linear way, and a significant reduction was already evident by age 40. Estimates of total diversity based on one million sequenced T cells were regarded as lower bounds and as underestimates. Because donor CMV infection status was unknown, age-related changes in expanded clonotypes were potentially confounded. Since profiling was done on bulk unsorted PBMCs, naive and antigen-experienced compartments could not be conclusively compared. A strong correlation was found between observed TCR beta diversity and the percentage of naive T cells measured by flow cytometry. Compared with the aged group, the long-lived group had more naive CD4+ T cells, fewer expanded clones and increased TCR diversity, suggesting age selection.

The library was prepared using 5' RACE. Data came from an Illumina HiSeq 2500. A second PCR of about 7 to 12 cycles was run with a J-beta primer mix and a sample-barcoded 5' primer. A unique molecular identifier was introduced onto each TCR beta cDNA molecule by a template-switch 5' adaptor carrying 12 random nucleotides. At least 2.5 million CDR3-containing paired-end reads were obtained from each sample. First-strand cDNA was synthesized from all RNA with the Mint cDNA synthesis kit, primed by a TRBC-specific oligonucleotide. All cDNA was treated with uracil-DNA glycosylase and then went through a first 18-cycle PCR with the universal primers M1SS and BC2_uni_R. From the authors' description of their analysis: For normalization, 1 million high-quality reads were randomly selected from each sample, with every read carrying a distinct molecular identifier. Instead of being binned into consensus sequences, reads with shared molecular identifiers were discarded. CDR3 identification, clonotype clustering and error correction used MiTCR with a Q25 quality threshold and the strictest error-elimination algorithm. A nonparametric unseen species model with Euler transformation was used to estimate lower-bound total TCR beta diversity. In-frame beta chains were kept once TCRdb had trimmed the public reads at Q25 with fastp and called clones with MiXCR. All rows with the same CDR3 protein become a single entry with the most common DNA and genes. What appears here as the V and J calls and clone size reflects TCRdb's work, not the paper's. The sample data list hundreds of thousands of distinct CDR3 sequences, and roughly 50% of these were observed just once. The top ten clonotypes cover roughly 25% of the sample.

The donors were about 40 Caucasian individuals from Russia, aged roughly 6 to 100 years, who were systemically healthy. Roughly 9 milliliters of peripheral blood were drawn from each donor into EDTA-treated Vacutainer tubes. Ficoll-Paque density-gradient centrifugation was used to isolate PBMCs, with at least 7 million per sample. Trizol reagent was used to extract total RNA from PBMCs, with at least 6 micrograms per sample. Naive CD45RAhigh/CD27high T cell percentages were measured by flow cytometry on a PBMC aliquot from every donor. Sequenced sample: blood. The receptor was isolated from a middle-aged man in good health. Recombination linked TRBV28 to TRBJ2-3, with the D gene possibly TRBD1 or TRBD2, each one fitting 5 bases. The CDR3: CATNQYRDHTDTQYF. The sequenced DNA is TGTGCCACCAACCAGTACCGGGACCACACAGATACGCAGTATTTT.